The 6 T cell receptor beta chains listed next were all sequenced from one sample in a study of blood T cell repertoires in COVID-19 (dated by TCRdb to the early 2020s). The library was produced with the immunoSEQ multiplex PCR assay. TCRdb obtained this table from immuneACCESS and retained in-frame rearrangements with V and J assigned. These tables miss some clones; where compared with another copy, unresolved V genes account for less than half of the shortfall, and the remainder is unexplained. In this sample the table shows tens of thousands of clones, approximately 86% of which occur a single time. The biggest ten clones account for less than 8% of the sample. The sequenced material came from peripheral blood. The receptors come from a human donor in a cohort sampled during active COVID-19.

J is TRBJ2-2 and V is TRBV19, with 12 bases fitting TRBD2. After removal of 6 bases from V and 7 bases from J, the junction contained 9 bases not matched to a gene. The CDR3 has 16 amino acids. Per germline, CDR1 LNHDA and CDR2 SQIVND (reference sequence). CDR3 DNA: TGTGCCAGTAGCACACTAGCGGGGGGCCGGGGCGGGGAGCTGTTTTTT. Amino acid sequence: CASSTLAGGRGGELFF.

The V gene is TRBV19, the J gene TRBJ2-2; maybe TRBD1 (5 bases). This CDR3 contains 14 residues. CDR1 and CDR2 from the germline V gene are LNHDA and SQIVND (reference sequence). V was shortened by 10 bases and J by 5 bases, with 17 bases between the two germline ends. The CDR3 DNA reads as TGTGCCACCTCTCCGCAGGGTTTTACCGGGGAGCTGTTTTTT. This gives the protein CATSPQGFTGELFF.

This chain connects TRBV7-2 to TRBJ2-5; tentatively, D is TRBD1 (6 bases). V gave up 1 base and J gave up 4 bases, with 10 bases separating them. The CDR3 runs 14 residues. Per germline, CDR1 SGHTA and CDR2 FQGNSA. CDR3 loop: CASSLGLRGETQYF. For the CDR3, the DNA is TGTGCCAGCAGCTTAGGGCTCAGGGGAGAGACCCAGTACTTC.

V gene TRBV7-9 combines with J gene TRBJ1-2; 7 positions match TRBD1. The CDR3 extends over 13 amino acids. CDR1 and CDR2 from the germline V gene are SEHNR and FQNEAQ (reference sequence). J was trimmed by 7 bases and V by 5 bases; bases with no gene match: 7. The CDR3 protein is CASSQQDRSGYTF. CDR3 nucleotides: TGTGCCAGCAGCCAACAGGACAGGTCTGGCTACACCTTC.

The V call is TRBV5-1, the J call TRBJ1-4, with 8 bases fitting TRBD1. CDR3 length: 15 amino acids. The germline V gene encodes CDR1 SGHRS and CDR2 YFSETQ. V gave up 3 bases and J gave up 4 bases; unmatched junction bases: 5. DNA for the CDR3: TGCGCCAGCAGCTACCAGGGGGCACTTAATGAAAAACTGTTTTTT. This gives the protein CASSYQGALNEKLFF.

V gene TRBV7-2 combines with J gene TRBJ1-6, with 11 bases that match TRBD1. Germline V CDR1 and CDR2: SGHTA, FQGNSA. CDR3 length: 19 residues. V gave up 4 bases and J gave up 6 bases; unmatched junction bases: 14. CDR3: CASSSPGQGGNTLNSPLHF. The CDR3 DNA reads as TGTGCCAGCAGCTCCCCGGGACAGGGGGGAAATACTCTTAATTCACCCCTCCACTTT.